This record covers a single T cell receptor (beta chain). CDR1 SGHTA and CDR2 FQGNSA come from the germline V gene. The CDR3 extends over 13 amino acids. Trimming left V 5 bases short and J 2 bases short, with 8 bases between. This entry comes from a study of radiotherapy plus CTLA-4 blockade in lung cancer. Sequenced by immunoSEQ multiplex PCR; TCRdb stores in-frame clones only, minus some. Among under 65,000 clones, 70% to 80% were seen once, and the ten largest hold 8.5%. This sequence joins TRBV7-2 and TRBJ2-3, with a possible D match to TRBD2 (5 bases). The sequencing here drew on peripheral blood, taken from a patient treated with radiotherapy plus ipilimumab. The receptor comes from a human donor with non-small cell lung cancer who had a complete response to radiotherapy plus ipilimumab. DNA of the CDR3: TGTGCCAGCAGCCGGGAACTCACAGATACGCAGTATTTT. Its translation is CASSRELTDTQYF.